Below, one T cell receptor (beta chain) is given with its context. These data belong to a study of technical replicates of blood from a few donors. Trimming took 5 bases from V and 5 from J; bases not matched to a gene: 8. There are 14 residues in the CDR3. Germline CDR1 SGHAT, CDR2 FQDESV (reference sequence). Only in-frame clones appear in the TCRdb table, and some are missing; sequencing was by immunoSEQ multiplex PCR. The data hold several thousand clones, with 90% observed a single time. Sequencing was done on a sample of PBMCs. The receptor was derived from a human donor in good health. The rearrangement links TRBV11-1 to TRBJ2-7; 8 bases fit TRBD1. The DNA for the CDR3 is TGTGCCAGCAGCCACGGGACAGGATCCCACGAGCAGTACTTC. Translating gives CASSHGTGSHEQYF.